The source of this T cell receptor beta chain is a study of PD-L1 blockade in urothelial cancer. Study-wide background: Earlier, patients had received 0 to 3 chemotherapy regimens. Samples came from 3 weeks, at the second dose, and 6 weeks into treatment. Blood samples had a median of around 150,000 T cells.

Time point: pretreatment peripheral blood. The CDR3 sequence is 13 residues long. Trimming took 5 bases from V and 4 from J, leaving 10 bases between them. CDR1 is MNHEY, CDR2 SVGAGI, per germline. The method was immunoSEQ multiplex PCR; TCRdb's version includes in-frame clones alone and lacks a portion of them. The table shows over 75,000 clones, with 70% to 90% occurring only once. The sample consisted of PBMCs, taken around atezolizumab (anti-PD-L1) treatment. The rearrangement joins TRBV6-5 to TRBJ2-3; the D gene is possibly TRBD1 (5 bases). This TCR derives from a woman of 80 years or more with urothelial cancer. The CDR3 loop reads CASSNRLADTQYF. In nucleotides, the CDR3 is TGTGCCAGCAGTAACAGGTTGGCAGATACGCAGTATTTT.